This TCR beta chain was found in a study of cytomegalovirus exposure and HLA in healthy donors. Study-wide findings and caveats: The study flagged around 160 TCR beta chains as cytomegalovirus-associated. An Asian-associated ancestry cluster reportedly showed fewer N-insertions than the roughly 700-donor mean in a later analysis. In an earlier analysis, productive rearrangement rates for most beta V segments clustered near 87% or 30%.

Both 60 Vbeta primers and 13 Jbeta primers went into the PCR. TCRdb keeps only in-frame clones here, not all; method: immunoSEQ multiplex PCR. The sample shows about 200,000 clones, 70% of them seen only once. The CDR3 loop spans 14 amino acids. Trimming removed 3 bases from V and 2 bases from J; junction bases left unmatched: 4. The germline gives CDR1 SGHRS, CDR2 YFSETQ. Points on this clone: The antigen remains unidentified.

The chain recombines TRBV5-1 with TRBJ1-2, with 7 bases matching TRBD1. The sequence was collected from a man in his forties in good health and CMV-seropositive. The sequenced sample consisted of PBMCs. CDR3 bases: TGCGCCAGCAGCTCCGCGACAGGGAACTATGGCTACACCTTC. It translates to CASSSATGNYGYTF.